This passage covers 30 T cell receptor beta chains from one sample sequenced in a study of beta chain features in type 1 diabetes. Study-level results: Type 1 diabetes patients had TCRB CDR3s that were shorter (moderately but significantly so) in all four CD4+ subsets.

Their target antigens are unknown. Sequencing targeted expressed TCRB transcripts, as all isolated RNA had been reverse transcribed. Sequenced by immunoSEQ multiplex PCR; TCRdb stores in-frame clones only, minus some. The sample lists about 650,000 clones, around 12% occurring once. The sample comprised naive CD4+ T cells from blood. These receptor sequences come from a man between 25 and 39 years old with type 1 diabetes.

This clone showed up just a few times. The chain couples TRBV4-1 to TRBJ1-5, with no clear D. CDR3 length equals 15 residues. Trimming left V 0 bases short and J 0 bases short, with 6 bases between. From germline, CDR1 is MGHRA and CDR2 YSYEKL. CDR3 sequence: CASSQENHSNQPQHF. CDR3 DNA sequence: TGCGCCAGCAGCCAAGAAAACCATAGCAATCAGCCCCAGCATTTT.

Only a few counts were recorded for this clone. The genes are TRBV11-2 and TRBJ2-7; no firm D call. The CDR3 is 14 residues long. Trimming left V 4 bases short and J 3 bases short, with 13 bases between. In germline, CDR1 is SGHAT, CDR2 FQNNGV. CDR3 sequence: CASSSRPGYYEQYF. In nucleotides, the CDR3 is TGTGCCAGCAGCTCTCGGCCAGGATACTACGAGCAGTACTTC. The full variable domain, completed using reference TRBV11-2 and TRBJ2-7, is EAGVAQSPRYKIIEKRQSVAFWCNPISGHATLYWYQQILGQGPKLLIQFQNNGVVDDSQLPKDRFSAERLKGVDSTLKIQPAKLEDSAVYLCASSSRPGYYEQYFGPGTRLTVT.

The genes are TRBV18 and TRBJ2-7; D is undetermined. V lost 3 bases and J 3 bases, leaving 12 bases between the germline ends. Germline CDR1 KGHSH, CDR2 LQKENI. The CDR3 length is 14 residues. CDR3 region: CASSPTPEFYEQYF. The CDR3 DNA reads as TGTGCCAGCTCACCCACCCCAGAATTCTACGAGCAGTACTTC.

The chain couples TRBV20-1 to TRBJ1-5; a possible D gene is TRBD1 (5 bases). The germline V gene has CDR1 DFQATT and CDR2 SNEGSKA (reference sequence). The CDR3 is 11 amino acids. V shed 0 bases and J shed 16 bases, with 13 bases lying between them. CDR3 DNA sequence: TGCAGTGCTAGAGACCCGGACACGGAACATTTT. Translated, it gives CSARDPDTEHF.

Points on this clone: The sample carries other DNA sequences with the same CDR3. The chain is built from TRBV18 and TRBJ2-7; the D is unclear. The V end was cut by 3 bases, the J end by 3 bases, with 6 bases between. CDR1 is KGHSH and CDR2 is LQKENI in the germline V gene. CDR3 length: 12 amino acids. The CDR3 DNA reads TGTGCCAGCTCACCCGTAAGCTACGAGCAGTACTTC. Encoded protein: CASSPVSYEQYF. The full variable domain, its missing parts supplied by reference TRBV18 and TRBJ2-7, is NAGVMQNPRHLVRRRGQEARLRCSPMKGHSHVYWYRQLPEEGLKFMVYLQKENIIDESGMPKERFSAEFPKEGPSILRIQQVVRGDSAAYFCASSPVSYEQYFGPGTRLTVT.

In its sample, this clone was seen a few times. V and J are TRBV29-1 and TRBJ2-1; 7 bases map to TRBD2. The CDR3 runs to 15 residues. Trimming cost V 1 base and J 5 bases; bases outside gene matches: 8. Germline assignment: CDR1 SQVTM and CDR2 ANQGSEA. CDR3 DNA: TGCAGCGTTGAAGCCAACCGGGACTACGACAATGAGCAGTTCTTC. Protein sequence: CSVEANRDYDNEQFF.

CDR3 coding DNA: TGTGCCAGCTCAGTAAACGACAGGGCCAGCAATCAGCCCCAGCATTTT. It yields the protein CASSVNDRASNQPQHF. This chain uses TRBV18 with TRBJ1-5; 7 bases map to TRBD1. Trimming cost V 5 bases and J 1 base; bases outside gene matches: 8. CDR3 length equals 16 residues. CDR1 KGHSH and CDR2 LQKENI come from the germline V gene.

Points on this clone: The sample contains more than one DNA sequence encoding this CDR3. V gene TRBV7-2 combines with J gene TRBJ2-7, with TRBD1 identical over 10 bases. CDR1 is SGHTA, CDR2 FQGNSA, per germline. The CDR3 length is 14 residues. The V gene end was trimmed by 3 bases and the J gene end by 3 bases; junction bases not matched to a gene: 2. In DNA, the CDR3 is TGTGCCAGCAGCTTGGGACAGGGGATCTACGAGCAGTACTTC. Translating it yields CASSLGQGIYEQYF.

The V gene is TRBV4-3, the J gene TRBJ2-3; 9 bases fit TRBD2. Germline loops: CDR1 LGHNA, CDR2 YSLEER. This CDR3 has 17 residues. V gave up 1 base and J gave up 1 base; unmatched junction bases: 6. In DNA form, the CDR3 reads TGCGCCAGCAGCCAAGGAGAGACTAGCGGTCGCACAGATACGCAGTATTTT. This translates into CASSQGETSGRTDTQYF.

This clone was seen only a few times. This chain links TRBV7-7 with TRBJ2-5, with no clear D. This CDR3 has 13 amino acids. The V gene's germline CDR1 is SSHAT and CDR2 FNYEAQ (reference sequence). Trimming removed 1 base from V and 3 bases from J, with 6 bases in between. This CDR3 is CASSLDREETQYF. CDR3 in DNA: TGTGCCAGCAGCTTAGATCGGGAAGAGACCCAGTACTTC.

This clone was observed a handful of times. This chain links TRBV29-1 with TRBJ1-3; D might be TRBD1 (5 bases). CDR1 is SQVTM, CDR2 ANQGSEA, per germline. With 7 bases removed from V and 0 bases from J, the gap between germline ends came to 13 bases. The CDR3 is 14 amino acids. CDR3 residues: CSGTAGTSGNTIYF. CDR3 nucleotide sequence: TGCAGCGGCACTGCAGGGACCTCTGGAAACACCATATATTTT.

J is TRBJ2-1 and V is TRBV6-5; D unclear. Germline CDR1 is MNHEY and CDR2 is SVGAGI. Trimming shortened V by 6 bases and J by 9 bases, and 15 bases separated the two germline ends. The CDR3 sequence is 13 residues long. Here the CDR3 DNA reads TGTGCCAGCAGAAGACCAGGCTCGCCTGAGCAGTTCTTC. This translates into CASRRPGSPEQFF.

The genes are TRBV30 and TRBJ2-3, with a weak D call TRBD2 (6 bases). Germline values: CDR1 GTSNPN, CDR2 SVGIG (reference sequence). There are 13 residues in the CDR3. Trimming took off 4 bases at V and 7 bases at J, with 15 bases between the two ends. The DNA of the CDR3 is TGTGCCTGGACGACCGGGGGACGGAATACGCAGTATTTT. Its translation is CAWTTGGRNTQYF.

With respect to this clone: Other nucleotide sequences in the sample specify the same CDR3. The chain employs TRBV7-9 and TRBJ2-7; D unresolved. Germline CDR1 SEHNR, CDR2 FQNEAQ (reference sequence). The CDR3 runs 12 residues. V lost 5 bases and J lost 4, with 9 bases in between. The chain's CDR3 is CASSRGSYEQYF. The CDR3 coding sequence is TGTGCCAGCAGCCGAGGCTCGTACGAGCAGTACTTC. Full variable domain (remainder filled in from reference TRBV7-9 and TRBJ2-7): DTGVSQNPRHKITKRGQNVTFRCDPISEHNRLYWYRQTLGQGPEFLTYFQNEAQLEKSRLLSDRFSAERPKGSFSTLEIQRTEQGDSAMYLCASSRGSYEQYFGPGTRLTVT.

The gene calls are TRBV7-2 and TRBJ2-3; perhaps D is TRBD1 or TRBD2 (5 bases each). Trimming took 5 bases from V and 4 from J, leaving 16 bases between them. The germline V gene has CDR1 SGHTA and CDR2 FQGNSA. This CDR3 comprises 15 residues. The CDR3 coding sequence is TGTGCCAGCAGCCCCCCGGGGCCCCGGTCAGATACGCAGTATTTT. This gives the protein CASSPPGPRSDTQYF.

This clone was recorded a few times. CDR3 loop: CSVGGLAGTYNEQFF. In DNA, the CDR3 is TGCAGCGTTGGGGGACTAGCGGGGACTTACAATGAGCAGTTCTTC. The J gene is TRBJ2-1, the V gene TRBV29-1; 13 nucleotides agree with TRBD2. Germline values: CDR1 SQVTM, CDR2 ANQGSEA. The CDR3 has 15 residues. The V segment lost 4 bases and the J segment 4 bases; nucleotides outside the gene matches: 4.

This clone came up a few times. The V call is TRBV29-1, the J call TRBJ1-3; D remains unclear. The V end lost 5 bases, the J end lost 0 bases, and 8 bases lay between the germline ends. The CDR3 spans 13 residues. CDR1 is SQVTM, CDR2 ANQGSEA, per germline. CDR3 amino acids: CSVSPNSGNTIYF. For the CDR3, the DNA is TGCAGCGTTTCCCCCAACTCTGGAAACACCATATATTTT.

V and J are TRBV10-3 and TRBJ2-5; TRBD2 is a possible D gene (5 bases). The CDR3 contains 14 residues. Germline lookup yields CDR1 ENHRY and CDR2 SYGVKD. The V gene lost 3 bases and the J gene lost 4 bases, with 12 bases spanning the gap. The CDR3 DNA follows: TGTGCCATCAGTGAATCTAGCCGCGGAGAGACCCAGTACTTC. Translated: CAISESSRGETQYF.

The chain has TRBV9 and TRBJ2-5; 8 bases match TRBD1. The CDR3 has 15 amino acids. The trim removed 4 bases at V and 3 bases at J, leaving 8 bases unmatched. The germline V gene encodes CDR1 SGDLS and CDR2 YYNGEE. The CDR3 DNA sequence: TGTGCCAGCAGCTCAACGGACAGGGCGGAAGAGACCCAGTACTTC. Amino acid sequence: CASSSTDRAEETQYF.

In its sample, this clone was seen a few times. Other DNA sequences in this sample translate to the same CDR3. V and J are TRBV5-1 and TRBJ2-3; 10 bases align to TRBD2. Trimming took 5 bases from V and 1 from J; bases not matched to a gene: 4. CDR3 size: 15 residues. The germline gives CDR1 SGHRS, CDR2 YFSETQ. CDR3 DNA: TGCGCCAGCAGTTCCGGGACTAGCGGCACAGATACGCAGTATTTT. Residues: CASSSGTSGTDTQYF.

The chain has TRBV5-4 and TRBJ2-1; TRBD1 matches 9 bases. After removal of 1 base from V and 7 bases from J, the junction contained 9 bases not matched to a gene. Germline V gene lookup returns CDR1 SGHNT and CDR2 YYREEE (reference sequence). The CDR3 runs to 16 residues. CDR3 in amino acids: CASSLRGQGGGNEQFF. DNA for the CDR3: TGTGCCAGCAGCTTGAGGGGACAGGGCGGGGGAAATGAGCAGTTCTTC.

The rearrangement uses TRBV30 and TRBJ2-5, with TRBD1 matching over 7 bases. The CDR3 is 13 residues long. Germline V gene sequence: CDR1 GTSNPN, CDR2 SVGIG (reference sequence). V lost 2 bases and J lost 5; bases outside the gene matches: 5. CDR3 in DNA: TGTGCCTGGAGTTATCAAGGGGGCGAGACCCAGTACTTC. It specifies CAWSYQGGETQYF.

The J gene is TRBJ2-3, the V gene TRBV2, with D unclear. The CDR3 has 14 amino acids. Germline V CDR1 and CDR2: SNHLY, FYNNEI. V gave up 6 bases and J gave up 0 bases, with 10 bases separating them. The CDR3 DNA follows: TGTGCCAGCAGCAAGGCGACTAGCACAGATACGCAGTATTTT. This sequence encodes CASSKATSTDTQYF.

The rearrangement joins TRBV7-9 to TRBJ2-7; the D gene could be TRBD1 or TRBD2 (6 bases each). CDR3 length equals 16 residues. CDR1 and CDR2 from the germline V gene are SEHNR and FQNEAQ (reference sequence). With 1 base removed from V and 5 bases from J, the gap between germline ends came to 18 bases. This chain's CDR3 is CASSLDTGQGRNEQYF. CDR3 in DNA: TGTGCCAGCAGCTTAGATACGGGGCAGGGGAGGAACGAGCAGTACTTC.

The J gene is TRBJ2-3, the V gene TRBV5-1; 8 nucleotides align to TRBD2. The V gene's germline CDR1 is SGHRS and CDR2 YFSETQ. The CDR3 extends over 16 amino acids. V was clipped by 2 bases and J by 5 bases; unmatched bases: 10. The CDR3 sequence: CASSLPPGLVEDTQYF. CDR3 coding DNA: TGCGCCAGCAGCTTACCCCCGGGACTAGTTGAAGATACGCAGTATTTT.

This clone was detected a few times. The rearrangement joins TRBV30 to TRBJ1-5; tentative D call: TRBD1 (5 bases). In germline, CDR1 is GTSNPN, CDR2 SVGIG (reference sequence). This CDR3 is built from 13 residues. V was pared by 5 bases and J by 4 bases, with 12 bases between. CDR3 amino acids: CAWARDFNQPQHF. DNA for the CDR3: TGTGCCTGGGCTCGGGACTTTAATCAGCCCCAGCATTTT.

This clone was recorded a few times. This chain uses TRBV5-1 with TRBJ2-2; possible D gene TRBD2, 5 bases. Germline CDR1 SGHRS, CDR2 YFSETQ. V lost 5 bases and J lost 7, with 18 bases in between. The CDR3 runs 15 residues. The CDR3 bases are TGCGCCAGCAGTCCTCCCAGCGGTGGCCACGGGGAGCTGTTTTTT. Translated, it gives CASSPPSGGHGELFF.

Only a few counts were recorded for this clone. This rearrangement joins TRBV29-1 to TRBJ1-2; no reliable D call. The V gene's germline CDR1 is SQVTM and CDR2 ANQGSEA. The germline V and J ends were trimmed by 0 bases and 7 bases, with 9 bases remaining between them. CDR3 length equals 12 residues. The CDR3 DNA reads as TGCAGCGTTGAAGATCTTCAGTCTGGCTACACCTTC. Its translation: CSVEDLQSGYTF.

As to this clone: Other nucleotide sequences from this sample produce the same CDR3. The chain carries TRBV4-3 and TRBJ2-6; D unclear. This CDR3 is built from 14 residues. Germline V gene sequence: CDR1 LGHNA, CDR2 YSLEER. Trimming took 4 bases from V and 0 from J, leaving 4 bases between them. CDR3 DNA sequence: TGCGCCAGCAGCCCATTCTCTGGGGCCAACGTCCTGACTTTC. Translation: CASSPFSGANVLTF.

The chain joins TRBV6-5 to TRBJ1-1; the D gene is possibly TRBD1 (5 bases). The CDR3 is made up of 14 amino acids. V shed 7 bases and J shed 0 bases, with 12 bases lying between them. CDR1 and CDR2 from the germline V gene are MNHEY and SVGAGI. CDR3 coding DNA: TGTGCCAGCATCGGGGGTAAAGTGAACACTGAAGCTTTCTTT. This encodes CASIGGKVNTEAFF.